These T cell receptor beta chains were read from a single sample in a study of shared clonotypes between healthy human individuals. Assay: immunoSEQ multiplex PCR; the TCRdb copy retains only in-frame clones and omits some. The table includes 550,000 to 600,000 clones, about 98% detected once. Source material: naive CD8+ T cells sorted from blood. These receptor sequences come from a man younger than 40 in good health. Both conserved end residues are part of each CDR3. Fields, in order: J gene, D gene, clone size, V gene, CDR3 DNA, CDR3 protein. A D gene is named only where the DNA matches it firmly. Expanded clones get a size class; other rows say once, few or many, or leave the size out.

TRBJ2-7	NA	NA	TRBV11-2	TGTGCCAGCAGCTTAGAATACAGGGTCAACGAGCAGTACTTC	CASSLEYRVNEQYF
TRBJ2-1	TRBD2	NA	TRBV15	TGTGCCACCAGCACCAGACTAGCGGGACGGGACAATGAGCAGTTCTTC	CATSTRLAGRDNEQFF
TRBJ2-7	NA	NA	TRBV2	TGTGCCAGCAGTGTTCCAGTTGAGGGCGAGCAGTACTTC	CASSVPVEGEQYF
TRBJ2-5	TRBD1	NA	TRBV29-1	TGCAGCGTTAGACAGGGCGGCCAAGAGACCCAGTACTTC	CSVRQGGQETQYF
TRBJ1-4	TRBD1	once	TRBV15	TGTGCCACCAGCATACGGGCCGGGACAGTCCCCCTGTTTTTT	CATSIRAGTVPLFF
TRBJ2-7	TRBD1	once	TRBV5-1	TGCGCCAGCAGCCCCGGACAGGGTTTTGCCCACGAGCAGTACTTC	CASSPGQGFAHEQYF
TRBJ2-3	NA	NA	TRBV30	TGTGCCTGGACAGGGGCCACTAGCACAGATACGCAGTATTTT	CAWTGATSTDTQYF
TRBJ2-5	TRBD1	NA	TRBV27	TGTGCCAGCAGCCAACGGGACAGACAAGAGACCCAGTACTTC	CASSQRDRQETQYF
TRBJ2-7	NA	NA	TRBV10-2	TGCGCCAGCAGTGAGTCGAACAGATTCTACGAGCAGTACTTC	CASSESNRFYEQYF
TRBJ2-7	NA	NA	TRBV5-5	TGTGCCAGCAGCCCGACTAGCTACGAGCAGTACTTC	CASSPTSYEQYF
TRBJ2-7	NA	NA	TRBV7-8	TGTGCCAGCAGCTTGGAGGTATCCTACGAGCAGTACTTC	CASSLEVSYEQYF
TRBJ1-4	NA	NA	TRBV6-5	TGTGCCAGCAGTTTGGGAACATCGGGTCAGAATGAAAAACTGTTTTTT	CASSLGTSGQNEKLFF
TRBJ2-7	TRBD2	NA	TRBV7-6	TGTGCCAGCAGCACCGGACTAGCGGGGTTAGATGAGCAGTACTTC	CASSTGLAGLDEQYF
TRBJ1-5	NA	NA	TRBV4-3	TGCGCCAGCAGCCAAGATGCTGGCGGGGGGATCAATCAGCCCCAGCATTTT	CASSQDAGGGINQPQHF
TRBJ2-7	NA	NA	TRBV4-1	TGCGCCAGCAGCCCGACGGGGGACAGCGTCTACGAGCAGTACTTC	CASSPTGDSVYEQYF
TRBJ2-3	NA	NA	TRBV9	TGTGCCAGCAGCTCAACTTGGGCTGGTACAGATACGCAGTATTTT	CASSSTWAGTDTQYF
TRBJ2-1	TRBD2	once	TRBV7-8	TGTGCCAGCAGCCCCCTACCGGGACTAGCGGGAGCCAATGAGCAGTTCTTC	CASSPLPGLAGANEQFF
TRBJ1-5	TRBD1	once	TRBV7-6	TGTGCCAGCAGCGAGGGGACAGCGAGGTATCAGCCCCAGCATTTT	CASSEGTARYQPQHF
TRBJ2-1	NA	NA	TRBV7-2	TGTGCCAGCAGCTTAGTGGGCGGGGCTGGTGAGCAGTTCTTC	CASSLVGGAGEQFF
TRBJ2-1	TRBD1	NA	TRBV28	TGTGCCAGCAGTTTACCCGACAGGGGGAAGGACAATGAGCAGTTCTTC	CASSLPDRGKDNEQFF
TRBJ2-2	NA	NA	TRBV6-1	TGTGCCAGCAAGGGGAACAAGAACACCGGGGAGCTGTTTTTT	CASKGNKNTGELFF
TRBJ1-5	TRBD1	NA	TRBV27	TGTGCCAGCAGCCCGACAGGGGTTAATCAGCCCCAGCATTTT	CASSPTGVNQPQHF
TRBJ2-7	NA	NA	TRBV18	TGTGCCAGCTCACCATGGGGTTCCTACGAGCAGTACTTC	CASSPWGSYEQYF
TRBJ2-7	TRBD1	NA	TRBV5-1	TGCGCCAGCAGTCCTGGACAGGGTGGGATCTACGAGCAGTACTTC	CASSPGQGGIYEQYF
TRBJ1-2	NA	NA	TRBV7-2	TGTGCCAGCAGCTTAGATTCAGGGAACTATGGCTACACCTTC	CASSLDSGNYGYTF
TRBJ2-1	TRBD2	NA	TRBV7-9	TGTGCCAGCAGCTCCGGGGGGGATGAGCAGTTCTTC	CASSSGGDEQFF
TRBJ2-1	NA	NA	TRBV19	TGTGCCACATCGATGGAGGGGTACAATGAGCAGTTCTTC	CATSMEGYNEQFF
TRBJ2-5	NA	NA	TRBV11-3	TGTGCCAGCAGCGCACGGACAGGAGGGGAAGAGACCCAGTACTTC	CASSARTGGEETQYF
TRBJ1-1	NA	NA	TRBV11-2	TGTGCCAGCACCTTTGGGCCTTCGGCGGGCACTGAAGCTTTCTTT	CASTFGPSAGTEAFF
TRBJ1-5	NA	NA	TRBV13	TGTGCCAGCAGCTTAGGACAGGGAGGTCAGCCCCAGCATTTT	CASSLGQGGQPQHF
TRBJ2-7	NA	NA	TRBV4-1	TGCGCCAGCAGCCAATTGGACACGTACTCCTACGAGCAGTACTTC	CASSQLDTYSYEQYF
TRBJ2-7	NA	NA	TRBV5-4	TGTGCCAGCAGCTTTGCAGACAGTTACGAGCAGTACTTC	CASSFADSYEQYF
TRBJ1-4	NA	NA	TRBV6-6	TGTGCCAGCAGCCCCGGACGGACTAATGAAAAACTGTTTTTT	CASSPGRTNEKLFF
TRBJ2-2	NA	NA	TRBV6-5	TGTGCCAGCAGTTACACTACAGGGTCCGGGGAGCTGTTTTTT	CASSYTTGSGELFF